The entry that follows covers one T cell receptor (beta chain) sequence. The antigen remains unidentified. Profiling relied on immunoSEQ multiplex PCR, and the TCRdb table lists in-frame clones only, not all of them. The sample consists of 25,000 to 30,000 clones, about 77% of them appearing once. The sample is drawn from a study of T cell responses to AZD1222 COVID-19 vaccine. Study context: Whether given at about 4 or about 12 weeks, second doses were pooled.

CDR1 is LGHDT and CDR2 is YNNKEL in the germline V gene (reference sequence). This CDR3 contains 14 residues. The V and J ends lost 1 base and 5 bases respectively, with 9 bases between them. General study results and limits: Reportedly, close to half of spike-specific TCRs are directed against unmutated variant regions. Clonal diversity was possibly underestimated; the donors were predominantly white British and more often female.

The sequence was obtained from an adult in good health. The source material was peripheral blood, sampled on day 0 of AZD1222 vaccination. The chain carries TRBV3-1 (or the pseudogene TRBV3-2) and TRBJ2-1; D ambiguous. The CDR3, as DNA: TGTGCCAGCAGCCAAGCCCCAGCTAACAATGAGCAGTTCTTC. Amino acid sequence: CASSQAPANNEQFF.